These 3 T cell receptor beta chains originate from one sample sequenced in a study of vaccination and CD4 T cells after COVID-19. Treatment indicated: approximately 10-day PBMC culture with coronavirus spike peptide pools or control peptides (ViraFEST assay). An Oncomine TCR Beta short-read assay was used to sequence the DNA from cultured CD4+ T cells. TCRdb fed the PCR reads into MiXCR, producing one record per CDR3 protein. The repertoire consists of around 15,000 distinct CDR3 sequences, with around 30% occurring once and the leading ten covering more than 12%. These TCRs' antigens remain unknown. The sequenced sample was cultured CD4+ T cells from blood. All receptors derive from a human donor with COVID-19.

The V and J genes are TRBV6-5 and TRBJ1-1; no firm D call. CDR1 and CDR2 (germline): MNHEY, SVGAGI. The length of the CDR3 is 12 residues. Trimming pared 4 bases from V and 8 bases from J, leaving 11 bases between. CDR3 in amino acids: CASSSVASEAFF. For the CDR3, the DNA is TGTGCCAGCAGTTCCGTGGCGTCGGAAGCTTTCTTT.

The rearrangement joins TRBV7-2 to TRBJ2-5; D gene ambiguous. This CDR3 region has 16 residues. The V gene's germline CDR1 is SGHTA and CDR2 FQGNSA. V was cut by 5 bases and J by 0 bases, with 16 bases left in between. The CDR3 sequence: CASSVGLVPYQETQYF. The CDR3 nucleotides read TGTGCCAGCAGCGTCGGTTTAGTCCCGTACCAAGAGACCCAGTACTTC.

J is TRBJ1-4 and V is TRBV7-2; D unclear. The V end was cut by 4 bases, the J end by 8 bases, with 11 bases between. This CDR3 contains 13 residues. CDR1 and CDR2 from the germline V gene are SGHTA and FQGNSA. The CDR3 region has the DNA TGTGCCAGCAGCTCTCGGTCGGGGGAAAAACTGTTTTTT. Protein sequence: CASSSRSGEKLFF.